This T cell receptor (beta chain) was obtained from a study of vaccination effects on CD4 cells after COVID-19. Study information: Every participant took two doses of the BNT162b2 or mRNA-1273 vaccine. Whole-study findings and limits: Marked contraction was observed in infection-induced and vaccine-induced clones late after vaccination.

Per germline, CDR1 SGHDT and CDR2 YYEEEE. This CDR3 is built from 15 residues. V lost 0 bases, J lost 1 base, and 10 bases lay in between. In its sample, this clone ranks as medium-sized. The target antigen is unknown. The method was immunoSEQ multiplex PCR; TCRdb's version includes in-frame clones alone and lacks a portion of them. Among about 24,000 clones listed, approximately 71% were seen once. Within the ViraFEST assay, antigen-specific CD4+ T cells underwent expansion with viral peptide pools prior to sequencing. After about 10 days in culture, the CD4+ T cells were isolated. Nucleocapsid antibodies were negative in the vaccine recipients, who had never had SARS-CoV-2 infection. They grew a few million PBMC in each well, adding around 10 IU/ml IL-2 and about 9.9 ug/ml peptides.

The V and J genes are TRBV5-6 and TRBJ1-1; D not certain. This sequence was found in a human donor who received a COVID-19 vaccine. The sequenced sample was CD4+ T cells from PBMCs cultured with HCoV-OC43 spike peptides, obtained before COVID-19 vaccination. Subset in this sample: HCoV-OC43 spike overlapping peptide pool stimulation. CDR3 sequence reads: CASSLGLVKNTEAFF. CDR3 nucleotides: TGTGCCAGCAGCTTGGGACTTGTGAAGAACACTGAAGCTTTCTTT.